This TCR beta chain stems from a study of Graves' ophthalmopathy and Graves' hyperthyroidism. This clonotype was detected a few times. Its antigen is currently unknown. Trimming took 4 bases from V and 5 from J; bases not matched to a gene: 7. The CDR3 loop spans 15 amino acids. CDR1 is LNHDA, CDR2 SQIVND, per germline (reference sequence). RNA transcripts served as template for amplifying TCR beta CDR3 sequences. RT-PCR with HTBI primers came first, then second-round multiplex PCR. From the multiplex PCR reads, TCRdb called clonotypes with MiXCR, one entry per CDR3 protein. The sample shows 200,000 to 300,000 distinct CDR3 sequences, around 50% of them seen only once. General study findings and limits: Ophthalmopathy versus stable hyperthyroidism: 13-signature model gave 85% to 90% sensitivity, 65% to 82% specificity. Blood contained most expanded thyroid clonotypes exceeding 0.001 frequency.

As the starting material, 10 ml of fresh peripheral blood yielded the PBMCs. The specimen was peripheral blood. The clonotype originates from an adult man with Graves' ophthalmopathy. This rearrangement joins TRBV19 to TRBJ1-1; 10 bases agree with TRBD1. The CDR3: CASSTLGTGETEAFF. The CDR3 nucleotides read TGTGCCAGTAGTACCCTCGGGACAGGGGAAACTGAAGCTTTCTTT.